These T cell receptor beta chains were read from a single sample in a study of blood T cell repertoires in COVID-19. Only in-frame clones appear in the TCRdb table, and some are missing; sequencing was by immunoSEQ multiplex PCR. There are a few hundred thousand clones in the sample; 80% to 90% occur only once, and roughly 10% lies in the top ten. The specimen sequenced was peripheral blood. These receptor sequences come from a woman aged 70-85 years with COVID-19, enrolled during active disease. Each CDR3 is given with its conserved first and last residue. Fields, in order: J gene, V gene, clone size, D gene, CDR3 length, CDR3 protein, CDR3 DNA. The D gene is left open where the match is weak. Part of the rows lack a size; the others show once, few, many or a class for expanded clones.

J gene: TRBJ2-1; V gene: TRBV5-1; clone size: .; D gene: .; CDR3 length: 15; CDR3 protein: CASSLEAARFNEQFF; CDR3 DNA: TGCGCCAGCAGCTTGGAGGCAGCTAGGTTTAATGAGCAGTTCTTC
J gene: TRBJ2-7; V gene: TRBV6-5; clone size: .; D gene: .; CDR3 length: 12; CDR3 protein: CASSYQGYEQYF; CDR3 DNA: TGTGCCAGCAGCTACCAGGGTTACGAGCAGTACTTC
J gene: TRBJ2-1; V gene: TRBV5-1; clone size: .; D gene: TRBD2; CDR3 length: 15; CDR3 protein: CASSQTSGKRNEQFF; CDR3 DNA: TGCGCCAGCAGTCAGACTAGCGGGAAGCGTAATGAGCAGTTCTTC
J gene: TRBJ1-1; V gene: TRBV27; clone size: once; D gene: .; CDR3 length: 16; CDR3 protein: CASHRQEGFMSTEAFF; CDR3 DNA: TGTGCCAGCCATAGACAGGAAGGGTTTATGAGCACTGAAGCTTTCTTT
J gene: TRBJ2-6; V gene: TRBV4-3; clone size: once; D gene: .; CDR3 length: 20; CDR3 protein: CASSQDKGRPLRGGANVLTF; CDR3 DNA: TGCGCCAGCAGCCAAGATAAGGGCAGGCCACTCAGGGGTGGGGCCAACGTCCTGACTTTC
J gene: TRBJ1-5; V gene: TRBV7-3; clone size: .; D gene: .; CDR3 length: 15; CDR3 protein: CASSLTLAGRQPQHF; CDR3 DNA: TGTGCCAGCAGCTTAACGTTGGCAGGGCGGCAGCCCCAGCATTTT
J gene: TRBJ2-1; V gene: TRBV5-5; clone size: .; D gene: .; CDR3 length: 14; CDR3 protein: CASSLAGAYNEQFF; CDR3 DNA: TGTGCCAGCAGCTTGGCGGGGGCCTACAATGAGCAGTTCTTC
J gene: TRBJ1-1; V gene: TRBV10-1; clone size: .; D gene: TRBD1; CDR3 length: 12; CDR3 protein: CASSPGGTEAFF; CDR3 DNA: TGCGCCAGCAGTCCAGGGGGCACTGAAGCTTTCTTT
J gene: TRBJ2-1; V gene: TRBV5-1; clone size: .; D gene: .; CDR3 length: 15; CDR3 protein: CASSLVREVNNEQFF; CDR3 DNA: TGCGCCAGCAGCTTGGTGAGGGAGGTGAACAATGAGCAGTTCTTC
J gene: TRBJ2-7; V gene: TRBV15; clone size: .; D gene: .; CDR3 length: 15; CDR3 protein: CATSRDSLAEYEQYF; CDR3 DNA: TGTGCCACCAGCAGAGATTCGCTAGCAGAATACGAGCAGTACTTC
J gene: TRBJ2-2; V gene: TRBV3-1/TRBV3-2; clone size: once; D gene: TRBD1; CDR3 length: 15; CDR3 protein: CASSPSTGVAGELFF; CDR3 DNA: TGTGCCAGCAGCCCCTCCACAGGGGTGGCCGGGGAGCTGTTTTTT
J gene: TRBJ1-2; V gene: TRBV6-2/TRBV6-3; clone size: once; D gene: .; CDR3 length: 14; CDR3 protein: CASSYAAAFYGYTF; CDR3 DNA: TGTGCCAGCAGTTACGCGGCAGCTTTCTATGGCTACACCTTC
J gene: TRBJ1-2; V gene: TRBV19; clone size: once; D gene: .; CDR3 length: 16; CDR3 protein: CASSIVSGGGRRGYTF; CDR3 DNA: TGTGCCAGTAGTATAGTAAGTGGGGGCGGGCGACGTGGCTACACCTTC
J gene: TRBJ2-3; V gene: TRBV5-1; clone size: .; D gene: TRBD1; CDR3 length: 16; CDR3 protein: CASSIQGRTSTDTQYF; CDR3 DNA: TGCGCCAGCAGCATACAGGGGAGAACTAGCACAGATACGCAGTATTTT
J gene: TRBJ1-6; V gene: TRBV30; clone size: .; D gene: TRBD1; CDR3 length: 16; CDR3 protein: CAWSHGTGGANSPLHF; CDR3 DNA: TGTGCCTGGAGTCACGGGACAGGGGGCGCGAATTCACCCCTCCACTTT
J gene: TRBJ1-5; V gene: TRBV2; clone size: .; D gene: TRBD1; CDR3 length: 18; CDR3 protein: CASSVGTGGIGSNQPQHF; CDR3 DNA: TGTGCCAGCAGCGTCGGGACAGGGGGCATAGGGAGCAATCAGCCCCAGCATTTT
J gene: TRBJ2-1; V gene: TRBV5-1; clone size: .; D gene: TRBD2; CDR3 length: 16; CDR3 protein: CASSLGGSGDYNEQFF; CDR3 DNA: TGCGCCAGCAGCTTGGGAGGTAGCGGGGATTACAATGAGCAGTTCTTC
J gene: TRBJ2-3; V gene: TRBV5-8; clone size: .; D gene: TRBD2; CDR3 length: 14; CDR3 protein: CASSQTSGADTQYF; CDR3 DNA: TGTGCCAGCAGCCAGACTAGCGGGGCAGATACGCAGTATTTT
J gene: TRBJ1-2; V gene: TRBV30; clone size: .; D gene: .; CDR3 length: 14; CDR3 protein: CAWHAPGANYGYTF; CDR3 DNA: TGTGCCTGGCACGCTCCGGGGGCTAACTATGGCTACACCTTC
J gene: TRBJ1-3; V gene: TRBV28; clone size: .; D gene: .; CDR3 length: 12; CDR3 protein: CASGTLRNTIYF; CDR3 DNA: TGTGCCAGTGGGACTCTTCGAAACACCATATATTTT
J gene: TRBJ1-5; V gene: TRBV7-8; clone size: .; D gene: .; CDR3 length: 13; CDR3 protein: CASSWSGDQPQHF; CDR3 DNA: TGTGCCAGCAGCTGGTCGGGGGATCAGCCCCAGCATTTT
J gene: TRBJ1-6; V gene: TRBV15; clone size: .; D gene: .; CDR3 length: 15; CDR3 protein: CATSRKQGFNSPLHF; CDR3 DNA: TGTGCCACCAGCAGGAAACAGGGATTCAATTCACCCCTCCACTTT
J gene: TRBJ1-5; V gene: TRBV7-9; clone size: .; D gene: TRBD1; CDR3 length: 16; CDR3 protein: CASSDRDRGVNQPQHF; CDR3 DNA: TGTGCCAGCAGCGACCGGGACAGGGGAGTCAATCAGCCCCAGCATTTT
J gene: TRBJ2-1; V gene: TRBV7-3; clone size: .; D gene: .; CDR3 length: 13; CDR3 protein: CASSPPAGHEQFF; CDR3 DNA: TGTGCCAGCAGCCCCCCGGCGGGTCATGAGCAGTTCTTC
J gene: TRBJ1-4; V gene: TRBV27; clone size: .; D gene: .; CDR3 length: 13; CDR3 protein: CASSLRSNEKLFF; CDR3 DNA: TGTGCCAGCAGTTTAAGGAGTAATGAAAAACTGTTTTTT
J gene: TRBJ1-1; V gene: TRBV18; clone size: once; D gene: .; CDR3 length: 14; CDR3 protein: CASSPAQQRTEAFF; CDR3 DNA: TGTGCCAGCTCACCAGCACAACAACGCACTGAAGCTTTCTTT
J gene: TRBJ1-2; V gene: TRBV10-3; clone size: .; D gene: TRBD1; CDR3 length: 13; CDR3 protein: CAIMTGEWDGYTF; CDR3 DNA: TGTGCCATCATGACAGGGGAGTGGGATGGCTACACCTTC
J gene: TRBJ1-1; V gene: TRBV19; clone size: once; D gene: .; CDR3 length: 13; CDR3 protein: CASSGQLNTEAFF; CDR3 DNA: TGTGCCAGTAGTGGACAGCTCAACACTGAAGCTTTCTTT
J gene: TRBJ2-3; V gene: TRBV4-3; clone size: .; D gene: TRBD1; CDR3 length: 17; CDR3 protein: CASSQDYGRGSTDTQYF; CDR3 DNA: TGCGCCAGCAGCCAAGACTATGGCAGGGGGAGCACAGATACGCAGTATTTT
J gene: TRBJ2-7; V gene: TRBV6-6; clone size: .; D gene: .; CDR3 length: 14; CDR3 protein: CASTAGTVHAEQYF; CDR3 DNA: TGTGCCAGCACCGCCGGGACTGTCCATGCCGAGCAGTACTTC
J gene: TRBJ1-5; V gene: TRBV7-2; clone size: .; D gene: .; CDR3 length: 14; CDR3 protein: CASSASTVDQPQHF; CDR3 DNA: TGTGCCAGCAGCGCCTCGACAGTGGATCAGCCCCAGCATTTT
J gene: TRBJ1-5; V gene: TRBV29-1; clone size: once; D gene: TRBD1; CDR3 length: 14; CDR3 protein: CSAITGDFSQPQHF; CDR3 DNA: TGCAGCGCCATAACAGGGGATTTTAGTCAGCCCCAGCATTTT
J gene: TRBJ2-3; V gene: TRBV19; clone size: once; D gene: .; CDR3 length: 16; CDR3 protein: CASSPVAGLSHYTQYF; CDR3 DNA: TGTGCCAGTAGCCCTGTTGCGGGACTTAGCCATTATACGCAGTATTTT
J gene: TRBJ2-7; V gene: TRBV5-1; clone size: .; D gene: TRBD1; CDR3 length: 12; CDR3 protein: CASSTGGYEQYF; CDR3 DNA: TGCGCCAGCAGCACAGGGGGCTACGAGCAGTACTTC
J gene: TRBJ1-2; V gene: TRBV30; clone size: .; D gene: .; CDR3 length: 14; CDR3 protein: CAWSVHRGNYGYTF; CDR3 DNA: TGTGCCTGGAGTGTACATAGGGGGAACTATGGCTACACCTTC
J gene: TRBJ1-3; V gene: TRBV27; clone size: .; D gene: .; CDR3 length: 14; CDR3 protein: CASSTLESGNTIYF; CDR3 DNA: TGTGCCAGCAGCACCCTGGAGTCTGGAAACACCATATATTTT
J gene: TRBJ2-7; V gene: TRBV5-1; clone size: .; D gene: TRBD1; CDR3 length: 13; CDR3 protein: CASSRGQTYEQYF; CDR3 DNA: TGCGCCAGCAGCAGGGGACAGACCTACGAGCAGTACTTC
J gene: TRBJ1-1; V gene: TRBV6-1; clone size: .; D gene: .; CDR3 length: 13; CDR3 protein: CASSERLGGEAFF; CDR3 DNA: TGTGCCAGCAGTGAAAGGCTTGGAGGGGAAGCTTTCTTT
J gene: TRBJ2-1; V gene: TRBV2; clone size: .; D gene: .; CDR3 length: 15; CDR3 protein: CASTGGMSSYNEQFF; CDR3 DNA: TGTGCCAGCACAGGCGGGATGAGCTCCTACAATGAGCAGTTCTTC
J gene: TRBJ2-7; V gene: TRBV30; clone size: .; D gene: .; CDR3 length: 14; CDR3 protein: CAWSGPGASREQYF; CDR3 DNA: TGTGCCTGGAGTGGCCCAGGTGCCTCACGGGAGCAGTACTTC
J gene: TRBJ2-7; V gene: TRBV19; clone size: .; D gene: TRBD1; CDR3 length: 15; CDR3 protein: CASSIGTGALYEQYF; CDR3 DNA: TGTGCCAGTAGTATAGGGACAGGGGCCCTCTACGAGCAGTACTTC
J gene: TRBJ1-1; V gene: TRBV7-3; clone size: .; D gene: TRBD1; CDR3 length: 13; CDR3 protein: CASSSQGAAEAFF; CDR3 DNA: TGTGCCAGCAGCTCCCAGGGGGCGGCTGAAGCTTTCTTT
J gene: TRBJ2-7; V gene: TRBV19; clone size: .; D gene: TRBD2; CDR3 length: 15; CDR3 protein: CASSKANSGSVEQYF; CDR3 DNA: TGTGCCAGTAGTAAGGCGAATAGCGGGTCCGTCGAGCAGTACTTC
J gene: TRBJ1-1; V gene: TRBV28; clone size: few; D gene: .; CDR3 length: 12; CDR3 protein: CASSSGVQTAFF; CDR3 DNA: TGTGCCAGCAGTTCAGGGGTCCAAACGGCTTTCTTT